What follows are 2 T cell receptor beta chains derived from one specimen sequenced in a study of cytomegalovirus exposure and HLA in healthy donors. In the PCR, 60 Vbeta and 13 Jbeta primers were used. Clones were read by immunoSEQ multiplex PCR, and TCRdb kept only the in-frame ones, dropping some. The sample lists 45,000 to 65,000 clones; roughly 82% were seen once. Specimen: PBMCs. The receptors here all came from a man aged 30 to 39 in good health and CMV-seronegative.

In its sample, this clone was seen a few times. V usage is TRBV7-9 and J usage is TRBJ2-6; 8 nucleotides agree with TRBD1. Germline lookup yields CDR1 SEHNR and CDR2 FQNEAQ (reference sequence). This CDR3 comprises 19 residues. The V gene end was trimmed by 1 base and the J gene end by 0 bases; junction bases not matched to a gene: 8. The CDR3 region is CASSLVYRGVSSGANVLTF. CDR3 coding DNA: TGTGCCAGCAGCTTAGTGTACAGGGGGGTAAGCTCTGGGGCCAACGTCCTGACTTTC. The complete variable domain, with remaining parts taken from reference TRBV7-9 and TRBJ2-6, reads DTGVSQNPRHKITKRGQNVTFRCDPISEHNRLYWYRQTLGQGPEFLTYFQNEAQLEKSRLLSDRFSAERPKGSFSTLEIQRTEQGDSAMYLCASSLVYRGVSSGANVLTFGAGSRLTVL.

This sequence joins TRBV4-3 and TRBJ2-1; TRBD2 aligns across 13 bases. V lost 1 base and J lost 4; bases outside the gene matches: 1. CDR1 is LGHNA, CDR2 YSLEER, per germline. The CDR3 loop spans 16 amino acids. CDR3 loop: CASSQGLAGGYNEQFF. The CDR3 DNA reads TGCGCCAGCAGCCAAGGACTAGCGGGGGGATACAATGAGCAGTTCTTC.